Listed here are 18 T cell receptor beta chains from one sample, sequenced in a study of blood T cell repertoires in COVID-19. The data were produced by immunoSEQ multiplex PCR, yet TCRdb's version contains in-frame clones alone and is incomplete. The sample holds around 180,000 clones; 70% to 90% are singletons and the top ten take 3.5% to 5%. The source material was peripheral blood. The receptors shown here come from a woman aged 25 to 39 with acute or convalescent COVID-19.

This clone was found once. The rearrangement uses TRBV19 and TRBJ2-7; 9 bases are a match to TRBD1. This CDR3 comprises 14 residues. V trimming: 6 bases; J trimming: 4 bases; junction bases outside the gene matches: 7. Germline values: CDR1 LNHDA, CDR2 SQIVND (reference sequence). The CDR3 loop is CASSNRGRLYEQYF. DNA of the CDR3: TGTGCCAGTAGCAACAGGGGGCGATTATACGAGCAGTACTTC.

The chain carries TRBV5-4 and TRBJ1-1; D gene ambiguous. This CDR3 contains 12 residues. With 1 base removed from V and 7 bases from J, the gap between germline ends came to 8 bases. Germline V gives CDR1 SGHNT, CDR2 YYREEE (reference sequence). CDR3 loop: CASSLTEHEAFF. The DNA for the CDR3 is TGTGCCAGCAGCTTGACAGAACATGAAGCTTTCTTT.

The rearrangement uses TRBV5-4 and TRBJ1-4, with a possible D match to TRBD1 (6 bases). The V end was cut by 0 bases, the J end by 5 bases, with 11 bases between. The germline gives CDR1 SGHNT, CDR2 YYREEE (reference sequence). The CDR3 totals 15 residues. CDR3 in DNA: TGTGCCAGCAGCTTGGCCGGGGGGCAAAATGAAAAACTGTTTTTT. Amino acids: CASSLAGGQNEKLFF. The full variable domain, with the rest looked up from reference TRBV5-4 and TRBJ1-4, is ETGVTQSPTHLIKTRGQQVTLRCSSQSGHNTVSWYQQALGQGPQFIFQYYREEENGRGNFPPRFSGLQFPNYSSELNVNALELDDSALYLCASSLAGGQNEKLFFGSGTQLSVL.

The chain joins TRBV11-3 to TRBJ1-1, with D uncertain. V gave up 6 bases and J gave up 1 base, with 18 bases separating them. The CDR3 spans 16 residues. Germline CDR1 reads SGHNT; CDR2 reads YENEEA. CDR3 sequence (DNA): TGTGCCAGCAGTCCTATTCTTGGACGGGAGAACACTGAAGCTTTCTTT. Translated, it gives CASSPILGRENTEAFF.

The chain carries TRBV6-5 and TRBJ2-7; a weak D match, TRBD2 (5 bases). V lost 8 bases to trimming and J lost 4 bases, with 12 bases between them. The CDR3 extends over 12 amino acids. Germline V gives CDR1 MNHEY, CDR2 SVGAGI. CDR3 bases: TGTGCCAGCTCCCCCGCGGGTTACGAGCAGTACTTC. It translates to CASSPAGYEQYF.

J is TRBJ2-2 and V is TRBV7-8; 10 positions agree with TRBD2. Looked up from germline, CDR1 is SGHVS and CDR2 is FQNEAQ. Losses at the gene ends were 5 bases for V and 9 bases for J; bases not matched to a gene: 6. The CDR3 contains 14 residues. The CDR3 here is CASSQGLARWELFF. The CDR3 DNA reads TGTGCCAGCAGCCAGGGACTAGCGAGATGGGAGCTGTTTTTT.

This chain's CDR3 is CASSTPRQGALEQYF. CDR3 nucleotide sequence: TGTGCCAGCAGCACCCCGAGACAGGGGGCTTTGGAGCAGTACTTC. The V gene is TRBV3-1 (or the pseudogene TRBV3-2), the J gene TRBJ2-7; 10 bases align to TRBD1. The CDR3 length is 15 residues. In germline, CDR1 is LGHDT, CDR2 YNNKEL (reference sequence). V was pared by 5 bases and J by 7 bases, with 11 bases of the junction left unmatched.

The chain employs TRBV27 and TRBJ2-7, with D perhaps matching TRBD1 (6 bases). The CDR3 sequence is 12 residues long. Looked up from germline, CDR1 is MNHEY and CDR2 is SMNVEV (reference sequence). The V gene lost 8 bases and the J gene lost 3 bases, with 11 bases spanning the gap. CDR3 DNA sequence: TGTGCCAGCGGGGACACGAACTACGAGCAGTACTTC. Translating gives CASGDTNYEQYF.

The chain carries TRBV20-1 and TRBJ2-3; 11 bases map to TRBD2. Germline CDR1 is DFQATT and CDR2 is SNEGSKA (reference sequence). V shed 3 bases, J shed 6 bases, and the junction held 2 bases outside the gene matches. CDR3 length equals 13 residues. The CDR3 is CSASRLAGDTQYF. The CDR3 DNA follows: TGCAGTGCTAGTCGACTAGCGGGGGATACGCAGTATTTT.

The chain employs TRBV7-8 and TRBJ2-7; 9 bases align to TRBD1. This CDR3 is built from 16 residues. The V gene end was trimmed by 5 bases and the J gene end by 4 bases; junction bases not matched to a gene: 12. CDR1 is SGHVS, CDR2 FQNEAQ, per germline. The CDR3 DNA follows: TGTGCCAGCAGCCATCCCTCGGGACAGGGCAGTTACGAGCAGTACTTC. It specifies CASSHPSGQGSYEQYF.

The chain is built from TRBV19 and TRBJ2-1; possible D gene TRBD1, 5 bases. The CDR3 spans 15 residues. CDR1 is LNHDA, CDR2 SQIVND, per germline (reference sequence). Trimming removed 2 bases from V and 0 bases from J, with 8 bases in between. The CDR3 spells CASSIPQVSYNEQFF. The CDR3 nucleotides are TGTGCCAGTAGTATACCACAGGTCTCCTACAATGAGCAGTTCTTC.

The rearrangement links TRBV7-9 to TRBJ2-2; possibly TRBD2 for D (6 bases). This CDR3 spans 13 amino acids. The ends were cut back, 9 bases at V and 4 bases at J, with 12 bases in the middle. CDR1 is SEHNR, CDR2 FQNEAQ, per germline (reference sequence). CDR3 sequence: CARGGTRTGELFF. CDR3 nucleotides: TGTGCCAGAGGCGGGACTCGCACCGGGGAGCTGTTTTTT.

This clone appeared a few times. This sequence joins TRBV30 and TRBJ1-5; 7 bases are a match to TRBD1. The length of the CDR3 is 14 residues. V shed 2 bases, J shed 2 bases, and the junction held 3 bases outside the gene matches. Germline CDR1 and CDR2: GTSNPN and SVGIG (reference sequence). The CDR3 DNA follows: TGTGCCTGGAGTAGGGGGCCGGGCAATCAGCCCCAGCATTTT. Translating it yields CAWSRGPGNQPQHF.

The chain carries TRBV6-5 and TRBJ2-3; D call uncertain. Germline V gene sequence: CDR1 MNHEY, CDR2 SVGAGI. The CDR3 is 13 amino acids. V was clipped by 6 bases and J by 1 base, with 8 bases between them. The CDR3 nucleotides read TGTGCCAGCAGGTCTACCGGCACAGATACGCAGTATTTT. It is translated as CASRSTGTDTQYF.

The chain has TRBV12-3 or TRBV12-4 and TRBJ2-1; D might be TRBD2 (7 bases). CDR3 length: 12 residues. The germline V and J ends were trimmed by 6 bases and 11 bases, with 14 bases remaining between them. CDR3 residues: CASRQGGGQQFF. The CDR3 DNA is TGTGCCAGCAGACAAGGGGGGGGGCAGCAGTTCTTC.

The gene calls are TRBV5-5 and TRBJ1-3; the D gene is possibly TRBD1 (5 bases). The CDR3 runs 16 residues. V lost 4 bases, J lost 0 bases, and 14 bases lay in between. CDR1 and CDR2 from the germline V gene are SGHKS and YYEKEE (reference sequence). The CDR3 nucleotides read TGTGCCAGCAGCCCGGGGGTCCTCGGCTCTGGAAACACCATATATTTT. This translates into CASSPGVLGSGNTIYF.

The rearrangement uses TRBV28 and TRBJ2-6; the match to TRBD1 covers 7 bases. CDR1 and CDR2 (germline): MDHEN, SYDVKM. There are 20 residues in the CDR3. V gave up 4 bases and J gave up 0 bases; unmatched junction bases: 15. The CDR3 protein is CASSSLTLGGLSSGANVLTF. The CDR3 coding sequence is TGTGCCAGCAGTTCATTAACCCTAGGGGGCCTCAGCTCTGGGGCCAACGTCCTGACTTTC.

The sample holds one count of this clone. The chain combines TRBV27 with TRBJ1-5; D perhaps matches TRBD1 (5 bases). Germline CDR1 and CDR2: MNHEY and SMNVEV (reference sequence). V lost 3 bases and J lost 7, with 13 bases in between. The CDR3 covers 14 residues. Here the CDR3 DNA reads TGTGCCAGCAGTTTTGAACACGGGGGGCAGCCCCAGCATTTT. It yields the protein CASSFEHGGQPQHF.